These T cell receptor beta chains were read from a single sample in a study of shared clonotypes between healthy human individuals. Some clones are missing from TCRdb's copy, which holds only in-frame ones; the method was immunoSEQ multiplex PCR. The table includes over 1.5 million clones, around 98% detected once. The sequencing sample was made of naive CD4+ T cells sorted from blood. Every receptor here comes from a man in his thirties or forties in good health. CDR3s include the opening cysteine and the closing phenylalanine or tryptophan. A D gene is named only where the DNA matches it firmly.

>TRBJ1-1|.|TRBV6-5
TGTGCCAGCAGTCTACAAACGAACACTGAAGCTTTCTTT
CASSLQTNTEAFF
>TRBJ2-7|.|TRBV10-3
TGTGCCATCAGTGATTCGACAGGGGAAAATGGACTAGCGCAGAGCTCCTACGAGCAGTACTTC
CAISDSTGENGLAQSSYEQYF
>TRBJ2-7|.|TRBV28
TGTGCCAGCAGCACGCCGATCTACGAGCAGTACTTC
CASSTPIYEQYF
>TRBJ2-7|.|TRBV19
TGTGCCAGTAGTATCAACCCGAACCTCGACGAGCAGTACTTC
CASSINPNLDEQYF
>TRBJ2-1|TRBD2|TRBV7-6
TGTGCCAGCAGCTCCTCTCCGGGACTAGCAGACGAGCAGTTCTTC
CASSSSPGLADEQFF
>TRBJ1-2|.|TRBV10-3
TGTGCCATCAGTGGCGACGGTGGCTACACCTTC
CAISGDGGYTF
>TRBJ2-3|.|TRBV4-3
TGCGCCAGCAGCCAAGAAGCAGACACAGATACGCAGTATTTT
CASSQEADTDTQYF
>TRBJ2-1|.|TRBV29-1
TGCAGCGTTAGGGGGAGCTCCTACAATGAGCAGTTCTTC
CSVRGSSYNEQFF
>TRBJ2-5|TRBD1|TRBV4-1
TGCGCCAGCAGCCAAGAGGGGACAGGAAGGGAGACCCAGTACTTC
CASSQEGTGRETQYF
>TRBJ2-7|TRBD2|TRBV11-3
TGTGCCAGCAGCTCACCAGCTAGCGGGAGGGCCGCCGAGCAGTACTTC
CASSSPASGRAAEQYF